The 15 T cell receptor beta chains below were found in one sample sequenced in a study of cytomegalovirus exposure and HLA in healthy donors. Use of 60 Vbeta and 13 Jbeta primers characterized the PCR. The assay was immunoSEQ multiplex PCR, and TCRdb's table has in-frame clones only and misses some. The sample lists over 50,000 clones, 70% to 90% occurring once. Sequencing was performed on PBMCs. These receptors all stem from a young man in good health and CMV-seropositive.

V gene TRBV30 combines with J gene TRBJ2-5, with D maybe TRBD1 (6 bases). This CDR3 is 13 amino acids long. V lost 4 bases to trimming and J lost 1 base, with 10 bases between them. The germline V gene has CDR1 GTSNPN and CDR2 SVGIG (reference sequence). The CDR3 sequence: CAWTPGAQETQYF. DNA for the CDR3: TGTGCCTGGACCCCAGGGGCCCAAGAGACCCAGTACTTC. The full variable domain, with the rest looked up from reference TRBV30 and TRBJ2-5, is SQTIHQWPATLVQPVGSPLSLECTVEGTSNPNLYWYRQAAGRGLQLLFYSVGIGQISSEVPQNLSASRPQDRQFILSSKKLLLSDSGFYLCAWTPGAQETQYFGPGTRLLVL.

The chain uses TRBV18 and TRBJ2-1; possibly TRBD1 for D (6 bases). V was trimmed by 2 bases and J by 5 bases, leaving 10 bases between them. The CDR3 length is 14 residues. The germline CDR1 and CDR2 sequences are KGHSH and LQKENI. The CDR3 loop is CASSPGDNHNEQFF. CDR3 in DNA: TGTGCCAGCTCACCAGGGGACAACCACAATGAGCAGTTCTTC.

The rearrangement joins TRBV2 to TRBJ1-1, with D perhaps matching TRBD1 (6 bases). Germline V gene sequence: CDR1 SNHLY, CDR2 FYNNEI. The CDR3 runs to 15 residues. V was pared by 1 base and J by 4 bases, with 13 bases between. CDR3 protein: CASSEGGQRGTEAFF. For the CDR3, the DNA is TGTGCCAGCAGTGAAGGCGGACAGCGGGGCACTGAAGCTTTCTTT.

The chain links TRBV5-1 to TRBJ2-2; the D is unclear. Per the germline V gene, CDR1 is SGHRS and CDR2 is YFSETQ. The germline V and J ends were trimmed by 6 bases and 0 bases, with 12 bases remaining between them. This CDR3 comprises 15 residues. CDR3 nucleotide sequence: TGCGCCAGCAAGAAAGAAGCCTCGAACACCGGGGAGCTGTTTTTT. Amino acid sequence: CASKKEASNTGELFF.

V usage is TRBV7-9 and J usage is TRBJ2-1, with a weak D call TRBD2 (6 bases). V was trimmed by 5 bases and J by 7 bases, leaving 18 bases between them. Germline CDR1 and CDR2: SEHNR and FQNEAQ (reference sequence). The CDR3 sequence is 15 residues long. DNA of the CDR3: TGTGCCAGCAGCGAGGGACTCTACGAAACTAATGAGCAGTTCTTC. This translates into CASSEGLYETNEQFF.

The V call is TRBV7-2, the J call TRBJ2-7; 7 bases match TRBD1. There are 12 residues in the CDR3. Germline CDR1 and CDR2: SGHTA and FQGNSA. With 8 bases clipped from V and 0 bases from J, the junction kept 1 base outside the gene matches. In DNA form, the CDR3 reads TGTGCCAGCCGGGACAGCTCCTACGAGCAGTACTTC. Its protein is CASRDSSYEQYF.

The CDR3: CAISEGGRGTDTQYF. The CDR3 DNA reads as TGTGCCATCAGTGAAGGCGGGAGGGGCACAGATACGCAGTATTTT. The chain employs TRBV10-3 and TRBJ2-3; TRBD2 matches at 9 bases. Losses at the gene ends were 3 bases for V and 1 base for J; bases not matched to a gene: 2. The CDR3 length is 15 residues. CDR1 is ENHRY, CDR2 SYGVKD, per germline.

The CDR3 DNA follows: TGTGCCAGCAGCCAAGAACACGAGGACGAGCAGTACTTC. Amino acids: CASSQEHEDEQYF. The chain links TRBV4-2 to TRBJ2-7; D not resolved. V was pared by 0 bases and J by 5 bases, with 8 bases between. The CDR3 covers 13 residues. CDR1 is LGHNA and CDR2 is YNFKEQ in the germline V gene.

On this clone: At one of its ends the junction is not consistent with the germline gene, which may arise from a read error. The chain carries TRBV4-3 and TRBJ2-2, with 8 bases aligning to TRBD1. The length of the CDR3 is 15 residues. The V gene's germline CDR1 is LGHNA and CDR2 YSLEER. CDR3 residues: CAGSLRDRRARELFF. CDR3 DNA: TGCGCCGGCAGCCTTAGGGACAGGAGAGCGAGGGAGCTGTTTTTT.

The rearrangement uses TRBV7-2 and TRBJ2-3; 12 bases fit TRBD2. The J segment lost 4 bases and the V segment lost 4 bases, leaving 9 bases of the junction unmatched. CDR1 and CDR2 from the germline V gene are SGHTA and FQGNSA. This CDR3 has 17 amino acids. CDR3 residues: CASSSGLAGRGSDTQYF. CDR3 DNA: TGTGCCAGCAGCTCAGGACTAGCGGGAAGGGGGTCAGATACGCAGTATTTT. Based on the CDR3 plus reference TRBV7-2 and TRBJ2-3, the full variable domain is GAGVSQSPSNKVTEKGKDVELRCDPISGHTALYWYRQSLGQGLEFLIYFQGNSAPDKSGLPSDRFSAERTGGSVSTLTIQRTQQEDSAVYLCASSSGLAGRGSDTQYFGPGTRLTVL.

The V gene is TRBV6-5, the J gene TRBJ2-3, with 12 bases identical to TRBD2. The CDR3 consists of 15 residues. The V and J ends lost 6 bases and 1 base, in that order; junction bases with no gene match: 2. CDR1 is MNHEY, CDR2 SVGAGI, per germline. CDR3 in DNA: TGTGCCAGCAGCCGACTAGCGGGAGGCACAGATACGCAGTATTTT. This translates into CASSRLAGGTDTQYF.

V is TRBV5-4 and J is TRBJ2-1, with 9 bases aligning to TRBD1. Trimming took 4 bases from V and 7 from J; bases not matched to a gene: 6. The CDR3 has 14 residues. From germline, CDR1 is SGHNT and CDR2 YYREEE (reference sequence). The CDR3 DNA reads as TGTGCCAGCAGCCGAGGGACAGGGCGGAATGAGCAGTTCTTC. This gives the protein CASSRGTGRNEQFF.

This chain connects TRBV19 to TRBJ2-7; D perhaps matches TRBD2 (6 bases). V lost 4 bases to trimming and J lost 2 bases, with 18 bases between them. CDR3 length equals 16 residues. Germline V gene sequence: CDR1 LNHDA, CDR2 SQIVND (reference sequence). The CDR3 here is CASSSLRTTKAYEQYF. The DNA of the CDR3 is TGTGCCAGTAGTAGCCTGCGGACTACCAAAGCCTACGAGCAGTACTTC.

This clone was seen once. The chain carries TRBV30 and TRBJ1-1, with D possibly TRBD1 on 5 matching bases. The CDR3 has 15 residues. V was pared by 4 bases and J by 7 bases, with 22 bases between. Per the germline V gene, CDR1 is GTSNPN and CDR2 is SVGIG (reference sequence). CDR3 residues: CAWNPWGKGTDEAFF. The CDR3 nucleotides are TGTGCCTGGAATCCTTGGGGCAAAGGAACAGATGAAGCTTTCTTT. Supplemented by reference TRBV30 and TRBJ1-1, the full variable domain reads SQTIHQWPATLVQPVGSPLSLECTVEGTSNPNLYWYRQAAGRGLQLLFYSVGIGQISSEVPQNLSASRPQDRQFILSSKKLLLSDSGFYLCAWNPWGKGTDEAFFGQGTRLTVV.

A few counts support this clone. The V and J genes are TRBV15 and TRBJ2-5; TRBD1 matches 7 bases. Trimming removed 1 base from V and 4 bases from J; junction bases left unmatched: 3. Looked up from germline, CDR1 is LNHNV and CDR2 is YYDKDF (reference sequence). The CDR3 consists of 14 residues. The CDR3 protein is CATSRARQGETQYF. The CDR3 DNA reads TGTGCCACCAGCAGAGCACGACAGGGAGAGACCCAGTACTTC.